This is a list of T cell receptor beta chains from one sample in a study of blood T cell repertoires in COVID-19. The protocol was immunoSEQ multiplex PCR, while the TCRdb copy is restricted to in-frame clones and leaves out a portion. The sample holds 310,000 or so clones, around 89% seen once. Source material: peripheral blood. The source of these receptors is a woman aged 45-65 years with active or convalescent COVID-19. Each CDR3 is given with its conserved first and last residue. The order of the fields is J gene, D gene, V gene, clone size, CDR3 protein, CDR3 DNA. D genes are given only for firm matches. For some rows the clone size is stated as once, few or many, or as a class when expanded; others skip it.

TRBJ1-6 | - | TRBV6-1 | - | CASSEAEVGRDSPLHF | TGTGCCAGCAGTGAAGCAGAGGTGGGGAGAGATTCACCCCTCCACTTT
TRBJ1-5 | - | TRBV18 | - | CASSARQISNQPQHF | TGTGCCAGCTCAGCTAGACAGATTAGCAATCAGCCCCAGCATTTT
TRBJ1-2 | TRBD1 | TRBV5-1 | once | CASSVDRGRNGYTF | TGCGCCAGCAGCGTCGACAGGGGGCGGAATGGCTACACCTTC
TRBJ1-1 | - | TRBV7-9 | - | CASDVEANTEAFF | TGTGCCAGCGACGTCGAGGCGAACACTGAAGCTTTCTTT
TRBJ1-1 | - | TRBV18 | - | CASSPSGTEAFF | TGTGCCAGCTCACCTTCGGGCACTGAAGCTTTCTTT
TRBJ1-1 | - | TRBV18 | - | CASSPRQAMNTEAFF | TGTGCCAGCTCACCACGGCAGGCCATGAACACTGAAGCTTTCTTT
TRBJ2-7 | - | TRBV11-2 | - | CASSWSYEQYF | TGTGCCAGCAGCTGGAGCTACGAGCAGTACTTC
TRBJ1-1 | TRBD1 | TRBV2 | - | CASSQLMDRDTEAFF | TGTGCCAGCAGTCAACTAATGGACAGGGACACTGAAGCTTTCTTT
TRBJ2-7 | - | TRBV3-1/TRBV3-2 | - | CASSPSRGRAYEQYF | TGTGCCAGCAGCCCCTCGCGGGGGCGGGCCTACGAGCAGTACTTC
TRBJ2-7 | TRBD1 | TRBV28 | - | CASARRTGIAHEQYF | TGTGCCAGCGCGCGACGGACAGGGATTGCTCACGAGCAGTACTTC
TRBJ2-1 | TRBD2 | TRBV4-3 | once | CASSQAAGGVNEQFF | TGCGCCAGCAGCCAAGCAGCGGGAGGAGTGAATGAGCAGTTCTTC
TRBJ2-1 | TRBD1 | TRBV5-1 | - | CASSSGQGAYNEQFF | TGCGCCAGCAGCTCCGGACAGGGGGCCTACAATGAGCAGTTCTTC
TRBJ2-3 | TRBD2 | TRBV2 | - | CASSEEWRGGRTQYF | TGTGCCAGCAGTGAAGAATGGCGGGGGGGACGAACGCAGTATTTT
TRBJ1-6 | TRBD1 | TRBV2 | - | CASSTGGPNMNSPLHF | TGTGCCAGCAGCACAGGGGGCCCGAATATGAATTCACCCCTCCACTTT
TRBJ1-1 | - | TRBV11-2 | - | CASSLDLLARKNTEAFF | TGTGCCAGCAGCTTAGATCTGTTAGCCAGAAAGAACACTGAAGCTTTCTTT
TRBJ2-2 | - | TRBV4-2 | - | CASSPVGSYTGELFF | TGTGCCAGCAGCCCCGTGGGGAGCTACACCGGGGAGCTGTTTTTT
TRBJ2-7 | - | TRBV19 | once | CASTPGDRPYEQYF | TGTGCCAGTACCCCGGGAGACAGACCCTACGAGCAGTACTTC
TRBJ2-3 | TRBD2 | TRBV4-1 | - | CASSQVRASGVTQYF | TGCGCCAGCAGCCAAGTTAGGGCTAGCGGGGTGACGCAGTATTTT
TRBJ2-1 | TRBD1 | TRBV7-2 | - | CASSPRQGARFF | TGTGCCAGCAGCCCCAGACAGGGGGCGAGGTTCTTC
TRBJ1-3 | TRBD1 | TRBV7-8 | - | CASGDSDSGNTIYF | TGTGCCAGCGGGGACAGTGACTCTGGAAACACCATATATTTT
TRBJ2-1 | - | TRBV7-2 | - | CASSLARLNEQFF | TGTGCCAGCAGCTTAGCGCGGCTGAATGAGCAGTTCTTC